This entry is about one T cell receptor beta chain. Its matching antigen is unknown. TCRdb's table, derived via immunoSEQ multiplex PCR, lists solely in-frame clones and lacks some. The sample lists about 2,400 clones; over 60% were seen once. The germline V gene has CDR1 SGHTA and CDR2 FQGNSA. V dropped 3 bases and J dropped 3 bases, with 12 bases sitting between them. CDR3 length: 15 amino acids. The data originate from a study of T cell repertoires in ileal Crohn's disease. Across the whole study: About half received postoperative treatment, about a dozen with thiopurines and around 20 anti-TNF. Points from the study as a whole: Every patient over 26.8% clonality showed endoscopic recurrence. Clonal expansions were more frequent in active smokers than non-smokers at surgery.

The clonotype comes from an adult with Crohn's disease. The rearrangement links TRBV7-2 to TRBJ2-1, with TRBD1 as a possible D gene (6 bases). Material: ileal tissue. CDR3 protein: CASSFTQGFYNEQFF. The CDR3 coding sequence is TGTGCCAGCAGCTTCACACAGGGTTTCTACAATGAGCAGTTCTTC.